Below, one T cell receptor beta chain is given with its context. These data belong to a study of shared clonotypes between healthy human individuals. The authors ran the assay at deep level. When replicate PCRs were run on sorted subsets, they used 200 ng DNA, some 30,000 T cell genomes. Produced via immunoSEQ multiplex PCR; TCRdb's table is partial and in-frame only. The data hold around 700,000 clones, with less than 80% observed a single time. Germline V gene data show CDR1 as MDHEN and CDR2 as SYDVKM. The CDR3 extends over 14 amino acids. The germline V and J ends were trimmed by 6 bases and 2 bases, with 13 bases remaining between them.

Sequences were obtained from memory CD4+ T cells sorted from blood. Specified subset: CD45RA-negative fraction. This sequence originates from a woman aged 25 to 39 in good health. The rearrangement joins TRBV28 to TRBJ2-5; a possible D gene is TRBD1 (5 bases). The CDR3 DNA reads TGTGCCAGCAGCCCAGGGTCAGCACAAGAGACCCAGTACTTC. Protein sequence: CASSPGSAQETQYF.